Listed below are T cell receptor beta chains from one sample, sequenced in a study of blood T cells in healthy people across ages. TCRdb re-derived calls from the 5' RACE reads in MiXCR, one entry per CDR3 protein. The repertoire includes more than 450,000 distinct CDR3 sequences, about a quarter of them detected once, and 3.6% sits in the top ten. The same sample was also used in a study of T cells of mothers and their children.

Specimen: blood. Receptors were obtained from a boy aged 2 to 9 in good health. Each CDR3 is given with its conserved first and last residue. The order of the fields is CDR3 length, clone size, J gene, D gene, V gene, CDR3 protein, CDR3 DNA. D genes are given only for firm matches. Some rows mark clone size as missing; the rest say once, few, many or name a class of expanded clone.

>13|few|TRBJ2-2|NA|TRBV12-3/TRBV12-4
CASSFGRGMELFF
TGTGCCAGCAGTTTCGGTCGGGGGATGGAGCTGTTTTTT
>16|few|TRBJ2-3|NA|TRBV6-6
CASRKDSAKGTDTQYF
TGTGCCAGCAGAAAGGACTCCGCGAAAGGCACAGATACGCAGTATTTT
>13|many|TRBJ2-1|NA|TRBV6-2/TRBV6-3
CASSLGGPNEQFF
TGTGCCAGCAGCCTCGGGGGACCCAATGAGCAGTTCTTC
>16|few|TRBJ2-7|TRBD1|TRBV9
CASSVGTGGLAYEQYF
TGTGCCAGCAGCGTAGGTACAGGGGGCCTTGCCTACGAGCAGTACTTC
>11|NA|TRBJ2-1|NA|TRBV12-3/TRBV12-4
CASRRLGEQFF
TGTGCCAGCAGGCGCTTGGGGGAGCAGTTCTTC
>17|NA|TRBJ2-1|NA|TRBV5-1
CASSWSQWKSSYNEQFF
TGCGCCAGCAGCTGGTCACAATGGAAGAGCTCCTACAATGAGCAGTTCTTC
>15|few|TRBJ2-1|TRBD2|TRBV11-2
CASTVAGSMYNEQFF
TGTGCCAGCACGGTAGCGGGAAGTATGTACAATGAGCAGTTCTTC
>15|NA|TRBJ2-5|TRBD2|TRBV12-3/TRBV12-4
CASSFSEREWETQYF
TGTGCCAGCAGTTTCTCTGAGCGGGAGTGGGAGACCCAGTACTTC
>14|NA|TRBJ2-1|TRBD2|TRBV7-6
CASSNSGGGDEQFF
TGTGCCAGCAGCAATAGCGGGGGAGGAGATGAGCAGTTCTTC
>15|NA|TRBJ2-1|NA|TRBV7-9
CASSTPGSNYNEQSF
TGTGCCAGCAGCACACCGGGCTCTAACTACAATGAGCAGTCCTTC
>13|NA|TRBJ2-7|TRBD2|TRBV20-1
CSAGGEGSYEQYF
TGCAGTGCTGGGGGGGAAGGGTCCTACGAGCAGTACTTC
>14|few|TRBJ2-5|TRBD1|TRBV20-1
CTLRDRGFRETQYF
TGCACCCTTAGGGACAGGGGATTCCGAGAGACCCAGTACTTC
>14|NA|TRBJ2-5|TRBD1|TRBV7-2
CASRQGGTRETQYF
TGTGCCAGCAGACAGGGGGGAACGCGAGAGACCCAGTACTTC
>14|NA|TRBJ2-5|TRBD1|TRBV12-3/TRBV12-4
CASTSQGREETQYF
TGTGCCAGCACCTCACAGGGGCGGGAAGAGACCCAGTACTTC
>17|many|TRBJ2-7|TRBD2|TRBV14
CASSPYFGLAGGNEQYF
TGTGCCAGCAGTCCCTATTTTGGACTAGCGGGGGGTAACGAGCAGTACTTC
>15|few|TRBJ2-1|TRBD1|TRBV5-1
CASSLVQGVYNEQFF
TGCGCCAGCAGCTTGGTACAGGGGGTCTACAATGAGCAGTTCTTC
>16|NA|TRBJ2-7|TRBD2|TRBV12-3/TRBV12-4
CASSGLAGGHSYEQYF
TGTGCCAGCAGTGGACTAGCGGGCGGACATTCCTACGAGCAGTACTTC
>14|few|TRBJ2-2|NA|TRBV6-7
CASKRFLNTGELFF
TGTGCCAGCAAACGGTTCCTGAACACCGGGGAGCTGTTTTTT
>12|NA|TRBJ2-1|NA|TRBV4-1
CASSQVANEQFF
TGCGCCAGCAGCCAAGTAGCCAATGAGCAGTTCTTC
>16|NA|TRBJ2-2|NA|TRBV6-5
CASSYSTGTNTGELFF
TGTGCCAGCAGTTACTCGACAGGAACGAACACCGGGGAGCTGTTTTTT
>15|NA|TRBJ2-5|NA|TRBV4-1
CASSPRVFYRETQYF
TGCGCCAGCAGCCCCCGGGTCTTCTATAGGGAGACCCAGTACTTC
>14|NA|TRBJ1-2|NA|TRBV27
CASSTRGGGCGYTF
TGTGCCAGCAGTACACGCGGGGGGGGCTGTGGCTACACCTTC
>15|NA|TRBJ2-3|NA|TRBV12-3/TRBV12-4
CASSPEGVRSDTQYF
TGTGCCAGCAGTCCCGAAGGAGTGAGGTCAGATACGCAGTATTTT
>18|once|TRBJ1-1|TRBD1|TRBV7-9
CASSSPGWDRGFNTEAFF
TGTGCCAGCAGTTCACCCGGTTGGGACAGGGGGTTTAACACTGAAGCTTTCTTT
>16|NA|TRBJ2-5|TRBD2|TRBV27
CASSLIGLAGEETQYF
TGTGCCAGCAGTTTAATCGGACTAGCGGGAGAAGAGACCCAGTACTTC
>16|once|TRBJ2-1|NA|TRBV20-1
CSARERLSGPLKEQFF
TGCAGTGCTAGAGAGCGGCTATCGGGACCCCTGAAGGAGCAGTTCTTC
>15|once|TRBJ2-3|TRBD1|TRBV4-1
CASSLTGGITDTQYF
TGCGCCAGCAGCTTGACAGGGGGGATCACAGATACGCAGTATTTT
>16|NA|TRBJ2-2|TRBD1|TRBV5-1
CASSFQGQITAGELFF
TGCGCCAGCAGCTTTCAGGGACAGATTACCGCCGGGGAGCTGTTTTTT
>15|NA|TRBJ2-5|TRBD2|TRBV7-2
CASSRLAGSQETQYF
TGTGCCAGCAGCCGACTAGCGGGCTCCCAAGAGACCCAGTACTTC
>16|NA|TRBJ2-3|TRBD2|TRBV3-1
CASSLKHWRGTDTQYF
TGTGCCAGCAGCTTAAAGCACTGGCGGGGGACAGATACGCAGTATTTT
>15|NA|TRBJ2-2|TRBD1|TRBV9
CASRGGQADTGELFF
TGTGCCAGCAGGGGGGGACAGGCGGACACCGGGGAGCTGTTTTTT
>16|NA|TRBJ2-5|NA|TRBV12-3/TRBV12-4
CASSDPSSSYQETQYF
TGTGCCAGCAGCGACCCTAGCTCCTCGTACCAAGAGACCCAGTACTTC
>13|NA|TRBJ2-7|TRBD1|TRBV9
CASSPGGGNEQYF
TGTGCCAGCAGCCCAGGGGGCGGGAACGAGCAGTACTTC
>16|few|TRBJ2-7|NA|TRBV7-9
CASSPKTSGKGYEQYF
TGTGCCAGCAGCCCCAAAACATCCGGGAAAGGCTACGAGCAGTACTTC
>17|few|TRBJ2-3|NA|TRBV20-1
CSALPSSGLRSTDTQYF
TGCAGTGCCCTTCCCTCATCGGGCCTCCGAAGCACAGATACGCAGTATTTT
>14|once|TRBJ1-4|NA|TRBV13
CASSSPQPDEKLFF
TGTGCCAGCAGCTCCCCACAGCCGGATGAAAAACTGTTTTTT
>14|few|TRBJ1-2|NA|TRBV27
CASSLSQGTYGYTF
TGTGCCAGCAGTTTATCACAGGGAACCTATGGCTACACCTTC
>14|NA|TRBJ1-2|NA|TRBV7-9
CASSLGGGGHGYTF
TGTGCCAGCAGCTTAGGAGGGGGTGGACATGGCTACACCTTC
>14|few|TRBJ2-1|TRBD2|TRBV30
CAWSVAGALNEQFF
TGTGCCTGGTCGGTAGCGGGAGCTCTCAATGAGCAGTTCTTC
>13|few|TRBJ1-2|NA|TRBV9
CAKPAGGVYGYTF
TGTGCCAAGCCTGCGGGGGGCGTCTATGGCTACACCTTC
>13|few|TRBJ1-2|NA|TRBV10-3
CAISRDTVLGYTF
TGTGCCATCAGCCGCGACACGGTTCTGGGCTACACCTTC
>16|NA|TRBJ1-5|TRBD1|TRBV12-5
CASGLNDRGSNQPQHF
TGTGCTAGTGGTTTGAATGACAGGGGGAGCAATCAGCCCCAGCATTTT
>13|NA|TRBJ2-5|NA|TRBV20-1
CSARATNQETQYF
TGCAGTGCTAGAGCGACTAACCAAGAGACCCAGTACTTC
>22|NA|TRBJ2-4|TRBD1|TRBV10-3
CAISESIVVSGHTGDDKNIQYF
TGTGCCATCAGTGAGTCGATAGTAGTCTCCGGTCATACAGGGGATGATAAAAACATTCAGTACTTC
>13|NA|TRBJ1-2|NA|TRBV19
CASSIGSNYGYTF
TGTGCCAGTAGTATTGGGTCCAACTATGGCTACACCTTC
>16|NA|TRBJ1-1|NA|TRBV5-1
CASSSRARRGSTEAFF
TGCGCCAGCAGCTCGAGGGCCAGACGGGGGAGCACTGAAGCTTTCTTT
>16|NA|TRBJ2-7|NA|TRBV7-2
CASSLQSQGPTHEQYF
TGTGCCAGCAGCTTACAGTCACAGGGCCCCACCCACGAGCAGTACTTC
>14|few|TRBJ2-3|NA|TRBV7-2
CASSSSASSKGQYF
TGTGCCAGCAGCTCATCGGCTAGCTCAAAAGGGCAGTATTTT
>14|few|TRBJ2-1|TRBD2|TRBV10-3
CAISEPGLAHEQFF
TGTGCCATCAGTGAGCCGGGACTAGCCCATGAGCAGTTCTTC
>13|few|TRBJ2-5|NA|TRBV20-1
CSTFRRFQETQYF
TGCAGTACCTTCAGGAGATTCCAAGAGACCCAGTACTTC
>15|few|TRBJ2-7|NA|TRBV12-3/TRBV12-4
CASSRQVFSNYEQYF
TGTGCCAGCAGCCGACAGGTTTTCTCCAACTACGAGCAGTACTTC
>12|NA|TRBJ2-7|NA|TRBV7-8
CASSSGLGEQYF
TGTGCCAGCAGCTCAGGGTTGGGCGAGCAGTACTTC
>15|few|TRBJ2-1|TRBD1|TRBV12-3/TRBV12-4
CASNGGQGDNNEQFF
TGTGCCAGCAACGGCGGACAGGGGGACAACAATGAGCAGTTCTTC
>16|NA|TRBJ2-7|NA|TRBV5-5
CASSSQPGLAFYEQYF
TGTGCCAGCAGCTCTCAGCCGGGACTGGCTTTTTACGAGCAGTACTTC
>15|few|TRBJ2-5|TRBD1|TRBV6-5
CASSYPGQGQETQYF
TGTGCCAGCAGTTACCCCGGACAGGGACAAGAGACCCAGTACTTC
>15|few|TRBJ2-7|TRBD2|TRBV6-2/TRBV6-3
CASSYRTSGNYEQYF
TGTGCCAGCAGTTACAGGACCAGCGGGAACTACGAGCAGTACTTC
>14|NA|TRBJ1-2|TRBD1|TRBV29-1
CSVVGTGGNYGYTF
TGCAGCGTTGTAGGGACAGGGGGCAACTACGGCTACACCTTC
>15|few|TRBJ2-2|NA|TRBV9
CASSVDGSVTGEPFF
TGTGCCAGCAGCGTAGATGGGAGTGTAACCGGGGAGCCGTTTTTT
>13|many|TRBJ2-5|NA|TRBV7-6
CASSPFFGETQYF
TGTGCCAGCAGCCCATTTTTCGGTGAGACCCAGTACTTC